This entry is about one T cell receptor beta chain. Its antigen remains undetermined. No much larger clone exists at a distance of one base, and base qualities are not known. Profiling of TCR beta VDJ combinations and CDR3 sequences used genomic DNA as the template. TCR repertoire sequencing was run on an Illumina HiSeq 2000. For the original study's pipeline: Repertoires were assessed using TRBV/TRBJ rearrangement plots, CDR3 size and DJ length profiles, and Simpson's diversity index. The most abundant DNA sequence in the deep sequencing data was defined as the immunodominant clone. CDR3 amino acid sequences were checked for sharing between subjects and were compared against published repertoires and the VDJdb database. TCRdb reprocessed the public reads (quality trimming at Q25 with fastp, clone calling with MiXCR) and kept in-frame beta chains. CDR3 protein sequences are deduplicated, and each keeps its most common genes and DNA. These V and J calls originate from TCRdb's pipeline instead of the authors' own analysis. The sample table records around 430,000 distinct CDR3 sequences; roughly a third of these occur just once. Of the sample, under 0.95% falls within the top ten clones.

Patients chosen for sequencing had shown expansion of CD8+CD57+ cells by flow cytometry. Every patient had a diagnosis of severe acquired aplastic anemia based on International Study of Aplastic Anemia and Agranulocytosis and Camitta criteria. No patient had received any therapy when blood was sampled. In this study, sorted CD4+ and CD8+ T cells from the blood of healthy subjects and of severe aplastic anemia patients had their TCR repertoires deep-sequenced. Patients were enrolled under clinicaltrials.gov protocols 00001620, 01623167, 00001397, 00071045, 00081523 and 00961064 in the USA. Ficoll-Paque density gradient centrifugation was used to isolate peripheral blood mononuclear cells. Before DNA was extracted, CD4+ and CD8+ T cells were sorted using either FACS or magnetic beads. This sample was taken from a study of CD8+CD57+ T cells in acquired aplastic anemia (dated by TCRdb to between 2017 and 2018). At the level of the whole study: Extracted DNA from sorted CD4+ and CD8+ cells averaged around 3.5 ug, ranging from about 0.18 to 27.4 ug. A CD8+CD57+ expansion meant a frequency higher than the mean frequency seen in healthy subjects. What the work shows at the level of the full study, not this receptor alone: CD8+ Simpson's diversity did not differ significantly between patients and healthy controls (P=0.060). Roughly 29 CD8+ CDR3 sequences were shared between patients and controls but appeared highly expressed in patients and within their immunodominant clones.

The CDR3 covers 13 residues, taking in both the cysteine and the phenylalanine. Left in the record is the CDR3 DNA by itself, 39 bases read in frame from the first base. V is clipped by 7 bases and J by 4 bases, and the sequence between their germline boundaries is 13 bases long. The germline V gene (reference sequence) sets CDR1 to LNHDA and CDR2 to SQIVND. The sequence links TRBV19 to TRBJ1-2, with no reliable assignment of the D segment. Material: sorted CD4+, CD8+, or CD8+CD57+ T cells (not recorded which) from PBMCs. This receptor was taken from a human donor with aplastic anemia. The nucleotide sequence reads TGTGCCAGTACCCATAGGACCCCCTATGGCTACACCTTC. This translates into CASTHRTPYGYTF.